The T cell receptor (beta chain) described here comes from a study of T cell changes during pregnancy in multiple sclerosis. The method was immunoSEQ multiplex PCR; TCRdb's version includes in-frame clones alone and lacks a portion of them. The sample yields more than 65,000 clones, approximately 94% seen once. The germline V gene encodes CDR1 SGHRS and CDR2 YFSETQ. This CDR3 is 18 amino acids long. V gave up 0 bases and J gave up 5 bases, with 22 bases separating them. Sequences were derived from CD4+ T cells from peripheral blood mononuclear cells, sampled before pregnancy. The J gene is TRBJ2-3, the V gene TRBV5-1; D may be TRBD2 (6 bases). This clonotype was sampled from a female donor with multiple sclerosis, enrolled in a pregnancy study. CDR3: CASSLAKVGLPERDTQYF. The CDR3 DNA reads TGCGCCAGCAGCTTGGCCAAGGTGGGACTCCCCGAACGAGATACGCAGTATTTT. Filled out from reference TRBV5-1 and TRBJ2-3, the complete variable domain reads KAGVTQTPRYLIKTRGQQVTLSCSPISGHRSVSWYQQTPGQGLQFLFEYFSETQRNKGNFPGRFSGRQFSNSRSEMNVSTLELGDSALYLCASSLAKVGLPERDTQYFGPGTRLTVL.